Each of the 24 T cell receptor beta chains below was sequenced from the same sample in a study of technical replicates of blood from several donors. TCRdb keeps only in-frame clones here, not all; method: immunoSEQ multiplex PCR. This sample has roughly 65,000 clones; 88% occur once, and the top ten carry approximately 5%. The sample comprised PBMCs. The origin of the receptors is a human donor in good health. Some clones in this sample may be carry-over from other donors' samples.

This clone was seen a handful of times. The chain employs TRBV4-1 and TRBJ2-7, with D hard to call. Germline V gene data show CDR1 as MGHRA and CDR2 as YSYEKL. V lost 4 bases, J lost 2 bases, and 9 bases lay in between. The CDR3 is 13 residues long. The CDR3 sequence is CASSLQRTYEQYF. The CDR3 bases are TGCGCCAGCAGCCTACAGAGAACCTACGAGCAGTACTTC.

V usage is TRBV27 and J usage is TRBJ2-3, with D perhaps matching TRBD1 (6 bases). Germline assignment: CDR1 MNHEY and CDR2 SMNVEV (reference sequence). This CDR3 is 20 amino acids long. V was cut by 2 bases and J by 4 bases, with 28 bases left in between. CDR3 sequence: CASSLRPVRGGEYRPDTQYF. The CDR3, as DNA: TGTGCCAGCAGTTTACGGCCCGTACGAGGGGGAGAGTATAGGCCAGATACGCAGTATTTT.

The V and J genes are TRBV18 and TRBJ1-1; possible D gene TRBD1, 6 bases. V dropped 3 bases and J dropped 7 bases, with 15 bases sitting between them. The CDR3 length is 14 residues. The germline CDR1 and CDR2 sequences are KGHSH and LQKENI. The DNA for the CDR3 is TGTGCCAGCTCACCGCCCCCCGGGACAAGTGAAGCTTTCTTT. Translated, it gives CASSPPPGTSEAFF.

V is TRBV19 and J is TRBJ2-1; D possibly corresponds to TRBD2 (5 bases). Germline assignment: CDR1 LNHDA and CDR2 SQIVND (reference sequence). The CDR3 has 18 residues. Trimming left V 1 base short and J 0 bases short, with 16 bases between. The CDR3 coding sequence is TGTGCCAGTAGTATAGGTTGGGCTAGCCCAAGCTCCTACAATGAGCAGTTCTTC. This encodes CASSIGWASPSSYNEQFF.

The rearrangement links TRBV7-2 to TRBJ2-7; D is undetermined. Looked up from germline, CDR1 is SGHTA and CDR2 is FQGNSA. There are 15 residues in the CDR3. Between the trimmed V and J ends, which lost 2 bases and 2 bases, there was a span of 13 bases. This CDR3 is CASSLSASLTYEQYF. The CDR3 coding sequence is TGTGCCAGCAGCTTATCTGCGTCTCTCACCTACGAGCAGTACTTC. The whole variable domain, filled in from reference TRBV7-2 and TRBJ2-7, reads GAGVSQSPSNKVTEKGKDVELRCDPISGHTALYWYRQSLGQGLEFLIYFQGNSAPDKSGLPSDRFSAERTGGSVSTLTIQRTQQEDSAVYLCASSLSASLTYEQYFGPGTRLTVT.

The chain is built from TRBV9 and TRBJ2-3, with a tentative D call TRBD1 (5 bases). This CDR3 has 16 residues. Germline V gives CDR1 SGDLS, CDR2 YYNGEE. V was shortened by 0 bases and J by 0 bases, with 11 bases between the two germline ends. CDR3 in amino acids: CASSVVGHSSTDTQYF. CDR3 sequence (DNA): TGTGCCAGCAGCGTAGTGGGGCATTCTAGCACAGATACGCAGTATTTT.

The chain has TRBV29-1 and TRBJ2-5; the match to TRBD1 covers 8 bases. CDR3 length: 12 residues. Per the germline V gene, CDR1 is SQVTM and CDR2 is ANQGSEA. V was pared by 8 bases and J by 1 base, with 3 bases of the junction left unmatched. Here the CDR3 DNA reads TGCAGCCTGGGGACAGGCCAAGAGACCCAGTACTTC. Residues: CSLGTGQETQYF.

The CDR3 bases are TGTGCCAGCAGCTTAAGGGCCTCGGAGGGCTTTGGGTATGGCTACACCTTC. Residues: CASSLRASEGFGYGYTF. The chain uses TRBV7-2 and TRBJ1-2; unclear D gene. In germline, CDR1 is SGHTA, CDR2 FQGNSA. The CDR3 covers 17 residues. Trimming stripped 2 bases from V and 5 bases from J, with 21 bases between.

The J gene is TRBJ1-1, the V gene TRBV7-2; 7 bases fit TRBD1. The CDR3 is made up of 13 amino acids. The V gene end was trimmed by 5 bases and the J gene end by 11 bases; junction bases not matched to a gene: 11. The V gene's germline CDR1 is SGHTA and CDR2 FQGNSA. CDR3 nucleotide sequence: TGTGCCAGCAGCGCCTGGGACAGCCCGAGGGCTTTCTTT. It codes for CASSAWDSPRAFF.

V is TRBV7-9 and J is TRBJ1-6, with TRBD1 matching over 8 bases. The CDR3 is 15 residues long. The J segment lost 7 bases and the V segment lost 5 bases, leaving 7 bases of the junction unmatched. The V gene's germline CDR1 is SEHNR and CDR2 FQNEAQ (reference sequence). The CDR3 spells CASSPQTGANSPLHF. The CDR3 DNA sequence: TGTGCCAGCAGCCCCCAGACAGGGGCGAATTCACCCCTCCACTTT.

The J gene is TRBJ2-3, the V gene TRBV11-2; 14 nucleotides match TRBD2. The trim removed 0 bases at V and 9 bases at J, leaving 8 bases unmatched. The CDR3 has 17 amino acids. The germline gives CDR1 SGHAT, CDR2 FQNNGV. This CDR3 reads CASSLDPGTSGGRTQYF. The CDR3 DNA sequence: TGTGCCAGCAGCTTAGATCCAGGGACTAGCGGGGGCCGGACGCAGTATTTT.

This chain links TRBV2 with TRBJ2-2; weak D call: TRBD2 (6 bases). The CDR3 is 15 residues long. The V end lost 5 bases, the J end lost 0 bases, and 10 bases lay between the germline ends. CDR1 and CDR2 from the germline V gene are SNHLY and FYNNEI. The CDR3 nucleotides read TGTGCCAGCAGTCGGGCGGGGTCGAACACCGGGGAGCTGTTTTTT. Its protein product is CASSRAGSNTGELFF.

This chain uses TRBV4-3 with TRBJ1-1; a possible D gene is TRBD1 (5 bases). This CDR3 region has 15 residues. Looked up from germline, CDR1 is LGHNA and CDR2 is YSLEER. Trimming removed 1 base from V and 0 bases from J, with 9 bases in between. This chain's CDR3 is CASSQGGAMNTEAFF. The CDR3 DNA reads as TGCGCCAGCAGCCAAGGTGGGGCCATGAACACTGAAGCTTTCTTT.

This clone was observed a few times. The chain has TRBV15 and TRBJ2-2; 7 nucleotides match TRBD1. V was clipped by 4 bases and J by 5 bases; unmatched bases: 7. CDR1 is LNHNV and CDR2 is YYDKDF in the germline V gene (reference sequence). This CDR3 spans 15 amino acids. The CDR3 here is CATSNGQAVTGELFF. CDR3 DNA sequence: TGTGCCACCAGCAATGGACAGGCAGTTACCGGGGAGCTGTTTTTT.

The chain couples TRBV18 to TRBJ2-7; TRBD2 matches at 7 bases. Germline values: CDR1 KGHSH, CDR2 LQKENI. V was clipped by 2 bases and J by 0 bases; unmatched bases: 1. The CDR3 contains 14 residues. In nucleotides, the CDR3 is TGTGCCAGCTCACCAGGGGAGGGCTCCTACGAGCAGTACTTC. Translated, it gives CASSPGEGSYEQYF. Combining the CDR3 with reference TRBV18 and TRBJ2-7 gives the whole variable domain NAGVMQNPRHLVRRRGQEARLRCSPMKGHSHVYWYRQLPEEGLKFMVYLQKENIIDESGMPKERFSAEFPKEGPSILRIQQVVRGDSAAYFCASSPGEGSYEQYFGPGTRLTVT.

The J gene is TRBJ2-1, the V gene TRBV13, with 8 bases matching TRBD2. The germline CDR1 and CDR2 sequences are PRHDT and FYEKMQ (reference sequence). After removal of 4 bases from V and 5 bases from J, the junction contained 13 bases not matched to a gene. This CDR3 region has 17 residues. The CDR3, as DNA: TGTGCCAGCAGCTCTTACGGACTCCTAGCGGGCCACAATGAGCAGTTCTTC. As protein: CASSSYGLLAGHNEQFF.

This clone was recorded only once. This chain connects TRBV15 to TRBJ2-5; 7 bases are a match to TRBD2. Germline CDR1 LNHNV, CDR2 YYDKDF (reference sequence). The V segment lost 3 bases and the J segment 2 bases; nucleotides outside the gene matches: 6. The length of the CDR3 is 15 residues. In nucleotides, the CDR3 is TGTGCCACCAGCAGCGGACTAGTCGGGCAAGAGACCCAGTACTTC. Translation gives CATSSGLVGQETQYF. Full variable domain (missing parts from reference TRBV15 and TRBJ2-5): DAMVIQNPRYQVTQFGKPVTLSCSQTLNHNVMYWYQQKSSQAPKLLFHYYDKDFNNEADTPDNFQSRRPNTSFCFLDIRSPGLGDTAMYLCATSSGLVGQETQYFGPGTRLLVL.

The chain couples TRBV14 to TRBJ1-4; D gene unclear. The CDR3 is 13 residues long. With 3 bases removed from V and 8 bases from J, the gap between germline ends came to 10 bases. CDR1 and CDR2 (germline): SGHDN, FVKESK. CDR3 amino acids: CASSQSVLEKLFF. The CDR3, as DNA: TGTGCCAGCAGCCAGTCTGTCCTGGAAAAACTGTTTTTT.

The chain has TRBV6-1 and TRBJ1-1, with a weak D call TRBD1 (5 bases). The V end was cut by 6 bases, the J end by 5 bases, with 13 bases between. CDR1 MNHNS and CDR2 SASEGT come from the germline V gene. The CDR3 runs to 13 residues. For the CDR3, the DNA is TGTGCCAGCAGGACACACGGGGGAACTGAAGCTTTCTTT. Translated, it gives CASRTHGGTEAFF.

The chain couples TRBV18 to TRBJ2-7; 10 bases fit TRBD2. The junction had 4 bases not matched to a gene; V was cut back by 6 bases and J by 2 bases. CDR3 size: 14 residues. Germline-derived CDR1 and CDR2 are KGHSH and LQKENI. The CDR3 sequence is CASSPTSGPYEQYF. The DNA of the CDR3 is TGTGCCAGCTCCCCGACTAGCGGGCCCTACGAGCAGTACTTC.

The rearrangement links TRBV2 to TRBJ2-3; 8 bases line up with TRBD2. This CDR3 is built from 15 residues. Germline loops: CDR1 SNHLY, CDR2 FYNNEI. The V gene end was trimmed by 7 bases and the J gene end by 7 bases; junction bases not matched to a gene: 13. For the CDR3, the DNA is TGTGCCAGCACTTTAGGGCTTGGCGGGGGGTATACGCAGTATTTT. Protein product: CASTLGLGGGYTQYF.

The chain uses TRBV6-4 and TRBJ1-6, with D tentatively TRBD1 (5 bases). Looked up from germline, CDR1 is MRHNA and CDR2 is SNTAGT. This CDR3 region has 14 residues. V lost 9 bases and J lost 6, with 15 bases in between. This CDR3 is CARGPGSSNSPLHF. CDR3 bases: TGTGCCAGGGGGCCAGGGTCTTCTAATTCACCCCTCCACTTT.

The J gene is TRBJ2-7, the V gene TRBV5-4, with a possible D match to TRBD1 (6 bases). CDR3 length: 14 residues. V was clipped by 3 bases and J by 2 bases, with 12 bases between them. The germline CDR1 and CDR2 sequences are SGHNT and YYREEE (reference sequence). CDR3 nucleotides: TGTGCCAGCAGCTGGCCAGGGGCCCCCTACGAGCAGTACTTC. Its protein is CASSWPGAPYEQYF. Full variable domain (rest looked up from reference TRBV5-4 and TRBJ2-7): ETGVTQSPTHLIKTRGQQVTLRCSSQSGHNTVSWYQQALGQGPQFIFQYYREEENGRGNFPPRFSGLQFPNYSSELNVNALELDDSALYLCASSWPGAPYEQYFGPGTRLTVT.

The chain recombines TRBV30 with TRBJ2-1; 10 bases line up with TRBD2. Germline CDR1 and CDR2: GTSNPN and SVGIG (reference sequence). Germline trimming cut 0 bases from V and 8 bases from J; bases unmatched to any gene: 10. The CDR3 is 16 amino acids. The CDR3 DNA sequence: TGTGCCTGGAGTGTAGGGCCTAGCGGGGGCCGGGATGAGCAGTTCTTC. Protein product: CAWSVGPSGGRDEQFF.